Presented here are 17 T cell receptor beta chains from one specimen sequenced in a study of control samples from healthy donors and cancer patients. Assay used: immunoSEQ multiplex PCR; TCRdb lists only in-frame clones, some missing. The table lists approximately 84,000 clones, more than 75% of them singletons, with around a tenth in the top ten. The sample taken for sequencing was blood. The receptors come from a woman aged 60-75 years in good health.

The chain carries TRBV5-6 and TRBJ1-2, with D possibly TRBD1 on 6 matching bases. The CDR3 is made up of 13 amino acids. Germline assignment: CDR1 SGHDT and CDR2 YYEEEE. V lost 4 bases and J 7 bases, leaving 14 bases between the germline ends. In DNA form, the CDR3 reads TGTGCCAGCAGCGTTCAACAGGGACTTGGCTACACCTTC. Amino acid sequence: CASSVQQGLGYTF. Complete variable domain (other parts from reference TRBV5-6 and TRBJ1-2): DAGVTQSPTHLIKTRGQQVTLRCSPKSGHDTVSWYQQALGQGPQFIFQYYEEEERQRGNFPDRFSGHQFPNYSSELNVNALLLGDSALYLCASSVQQGLGYTFGSGTRLTVV.

The V gene is TRBV6-5, the J gene TRBJ1-3; D possibly corresponds to TRBD1 (6 bases). Germline assignment: CDR1 MNHEY and CDR2 SVGAGI. V lost 5 bases and J 4 bases, leaving 12 bases between the germline ends. The CDR3 runs 14 residues. CDR3 in DNA: TGTGCCAGCAGTCAGGGGACCTACGGAAACACCATATATTTT. Protein product: CASSQGTYGNTIYF.

This chain links TRBV5-6 with TRBJ2-7, with a weak D call TRBD1 (7 bases). The CDR3 is made up of 17 amino acids. The germline V gene has CDR1 SGHDT and CDR2 YYEEEE. The V and J ends lost 4 bases and 1 base respectively, with 21 bases between them. The CDR3 DNA reads as TGTGCCAGCAGCAAGGGGGCAGGCGCGGGACGGTCCTACGAGCAGTACTTC. Its protein is CASSKGAGAGRSYEQYF. The complete variable domain, with remaining parts taken from reference TRBV5-6 and TRBJ2-7, reads DAGVTQSPTHLIKTRGQQVTLRCSPKSGHDTVSWYQQALGQGPQFIFQYYEEEERQRGNFPDRFSGHQFPNYSSELNVNALLLGDSALYLCASSKGAGAGRSYEQYFGPGTRLTVT.

This clone came up once. The CDR3 coding sequence is TGTGCCAGCAGCGTTAATCCCCTAGCGGGGGGAAACAATGAGCAGTTCTTC. This sequence encodes CASSVNPLAGGNNEQFF. The genes are TRBV9 and TRBJ2-1, with TRBD2 matching 11 bases. From germline, CDR1 is SGDLS and CDR2 YYNGEE. The junction had 9 bases not matched to a gene; V was cut back by 2 bases and J by 5 bases. The CDR3 consists of 17 residues.

This clone was counted a few times. The chain combines TRBV28 with TRBJ1-4; D call uncertain. The germline CDR1 and CDR2 sequences are MDHEN and SYDVKM. The V end lost 6 bases, the J end lost 0 bases, and 2 bases lay between the germline ends. This CDR3 is 12 amino acids long. The CDR3: CASRTTNEKLFF. CDR3 nucleotides: TGTGCCAGCAGAACAACTAATGAAAAACTGTTTTTT.

The chain recombines TRBV29-1 with TRBJ1-1, with D tentatively TRBD1 (5 bases). The CDR3 is 13 residues long. Trimming removed 6 bases from V and 5 bases from J, with 16 bases in between. Germline CDR1 reads SQVTM; CDR2 reads ANQGSEA. CDR3 coding DNA: TGCAGCGTGGGGGGACGGCAGGGAACTGAAGCTTTCTTT. This gives the protein CSVGGRQGTEAFF.

This rearrangement joins TRBV3-1 (or the pseudogene TRBV3-2) to TRBJ2-7, with D uncertain. Per the germline V gene, CDR1 is LGHDT and CDR2 is YNNKEL (reference sequence). V was trimmed by 1 base and J by 7 bases, leaving 8 bases between them. CDR3 length: 12 amino acids. This chain's CDR3 is CASSQVSREQYF. The CDR3 DNA is TGTGCCAGCAGCCAAGTCTCCAGGGAGCAGTACTTC.

The chain recombines TRBV11-2 with TRBJ2-7; D remains unclear. CDR1 is SGHAT, CDR2 FQNNGV, per germline. Trimming took off 4 bases at V and 3 bases at J, with 7 bases between the two ends. The CDR3 runs 12 residues. CDR3 nucleotide sequence: TGTGCCAGCAGCTCAGTGGGCTACGAGCAGTACTTC. Amino acid sequence: CASSSVGYEQYF.

The V gene is TRBV6-6, the J gene TRBJ2-5; 7 positions match TRBD2. The germline gives CDR1 MNHNY, CDR2 SVGAGI (reference sequence). The junction had 5 bases not matched to a gene; V was cut back by 7 bases and J by 0 bases. This CDR3 contains 14 residues. The CDR3 loop reads CASMGRAYQETQYF. The CDR3 nucleotides read TGTGCCAGCATGGGGAGGGCGTACCAAGAGACCCAGTACTTC.

This sequence joins TRBV6-5 and TRBJ1-1; D is ambiguous. V was cut by 8 bases and J by 4 bases, with 14 bases left in between. CDR1 and CDR2 from the germline V gene are MNHEY and SVGAGI. This CDR3 contains 13 residues. Here the CDR3 reads CASRLGVGTEAFF. Here the CDR3 DNA reads TGTGCCAGCCGACTCGGGGTTGGCACTGAAGCTTTCTTT.

V gene TRBV5-1 combines with J gene TRBJ1-4, with unresolved D. The CDR3 is 14 residues long. The germline V gene has CDR1 SGHRS and CDR2 YFSETQ. V dropped 1 base and J dropped 6 bases, with 10 bases sitting between them. CDR3 sequence: CASSLRSLDEKLFF. The DNA for the CDR3 is TGCGCCAGCAGCTTGCGGTCCCTCGATGAAAAACTGTTTTTT.

This clone showed up just once. The J gene is TRBJ2-2, the V gene TRBV4-1; the match to TRBD2 covers 10 bases. J lost 1 base, V lost 4 bases, and 9 bases had no gene match. Germline assignment: CDR1 MGHRA and CDR2 YSYEKL. The CDR3 extends over 18 amino acids. CDR3 DNA: TGCGCCAGCAGCCGAGCACTAGCGGGGTTCGTGAACACCGGGGAGCTGTTTTTT. Amino acid sequence: CASSRALAGFVNTGELFF.

Only one count was recorded for this clone. V is TRBV29-1 and J is TRBJ1-1; D unclear. Germline V CDR1 and CDR2: SQVTM, ANQGSEA. The CDR3 runs to 11 residues. Deletions cut 4 bases from V and 5 bases from J, with 8 bases between. The CDR3 spells CSVVRGTEAFF. CDR3 DNA: TGCAGCGTTGTTCGGGGAACTGAAGCTTTCTTT.

CDR3 region: CSASNRGKNTEAFF. The CDR3, as DNA: TGCAGTGCTAGTAACAGGGGGAAGAACACTGAAGCTTTCTTT. This chain connects TRBV20-1 to TRBJ1-1; 8 bases are shared with TRBD1. Trimming at V came to 3 bases and at J to 1 base, leaving 4 bases not matched to a gene. CDR1 is DFQATT, CDR2 SNEGSKA, per germline (reference sequence). The CDR3 consists of 14 residues.

The rearrangement uses TRBV29-1 and TRBJ1-1; D gene uncertain. Germline assignment: CDR1 SQVTM and CDR2 ANQGSEA. V dropped 6 bases and J dropped 4 bases, with 9 bases sitting between them. The CDR3 runs 11 residues. The CDR3, as DNA: TGCAGCGTCCCCAGTCTCACTGAAGCTTTCTTT. Amino acids: CSVPSLTEAFF.

This sequence joins TRBV28 and TRBJ1-5; D remains unclear. The CDR3 is 11 residues long. Germline CDR1 reads MDHEN; CDR2 reads SYDVKM. V lost 8 bases, J lost 6 bases, and 8 bases lay in between. CDR3 nucleotide sequence: TGTGCCAGCGGCCCCATTCAGCCCCAGCATTTT. Protein: CASGPIQPQHF.

The rearrangement joins TRBV21-1 to TRBJ2-7; TRBD1 is the table's D call, not checked against the DNA. TRBV21-1 counts as a pseudogene. CDR3 length equals 13 residues. In nucleotides, the CDR3 is TGTGCCAGCAGCGTACAGGGGTTCAGCGAGCAGTACTTC. Its protein product is CASSVQGFSEQYF.